This T cell receptor (beta chain) came from a study of blood T cells in healthy people across ages. General observations from the study: Strong correlation existed between TCR beta diversity and naive T cell percentage. Observed TCR beta diversity per million T cells went down as age went up. This fall followed a roughly linear course with age.

Then a second PCR, running about 7 to 11 cycles, was carried out with a sample-barcoded 5' primer and a J-beta primer mix. A template-switch adaptor with 12 random nucleotides tagged each cDNA molecule. TCRdb reanalysed the 5' RACE reads using MiXCR and keeps one entry per CDR3 protein. Of hundreds of thousands of distinct CDR3 sequences in the sample, 45% to 50% are singletons; the top ten hold roughly 30%. Extraction of total RNA produced a minimum of 5 micrograms from each sample. The ends lost 5 bases at V and 3 bases at J; junction bases unmatched: 6. CDR1 is SGHTA and CDR2 is FQGNSA in the germline V gene. The CDR3 spans 18 residues. Regarding this clonotype: Its target is not known.

Sequences were obtained from blood. The source of this sequence is a woman aged 60 to 75 in good health. The chain employs TRBV7-2 and TRBJ2-6; 14 bases are a match to TRBD2. CDR3 protein: CASSLGLAGGGGANVLTF. CDR3 DNA: TGTGCCAGCAGCCTCGGACTAGCGGGAGGAGGTGGGGCCAACGTCCTGACTTTC. Looking up the rest from reference TRBV7-2 and TRBJ2-6 gives the full variable domain: GAGVSQSPSNKVTEKGKDVELRCDPISGHTALYWYRQSLGQGLEFLIYFQGNSAPDKSGLPSDRFSAERTGGSVSTLTIQRTQQEDSAVYLCASSLGLAGGGGANVLTFGAGSRLTVL.